This TCR beta chain emerged from a study of T cells after yellow fever vaccination. Universal primer sites and UMIs were introduced during 5'RACE template-switching synthesis of TCR cDNA. TCRdb used MiXCR to reprocess the 5' RACE reads, holding one entry per CDR3 protein. The table shows more than 65,000 distinct CDR3 sequences, with about 7.2% occurring only once. The study, taken as a whole, reports: Peak timing came faster in the weaker secondary response, day 5 versus 15. Abundant bulk-derived clonotypes could contaminate FACS-sorted repertoires. The booster response re-showed most primary clones: more than 95% CD4, approximately 86% CD8.

This clonotype was counted between two and nine times. Its specificity is not known. The sample consisted of CD8+ T cells sorted from PBMCs, taken 10 days after the first yellow fever vaccination. The TCR sequence derives from a man younger than 35 who received the YFV17D yellow fever vaccine.

The DNA of the CDR3 is TGTGCCAGCAGTACCCCTTGGGACAGGGGGGACGAGCAGTACTTC. Translating gives CASSTPWDRGDEQYF. The chain recombines TRBV12-3 or TRBV12-4 with TRBJ2-7; 11 nucleotides agree with TRBD1. This CDR3 has 15 amino acids. V was clipped by 5 bases and J by 5 bases; unmatched bases: 8.